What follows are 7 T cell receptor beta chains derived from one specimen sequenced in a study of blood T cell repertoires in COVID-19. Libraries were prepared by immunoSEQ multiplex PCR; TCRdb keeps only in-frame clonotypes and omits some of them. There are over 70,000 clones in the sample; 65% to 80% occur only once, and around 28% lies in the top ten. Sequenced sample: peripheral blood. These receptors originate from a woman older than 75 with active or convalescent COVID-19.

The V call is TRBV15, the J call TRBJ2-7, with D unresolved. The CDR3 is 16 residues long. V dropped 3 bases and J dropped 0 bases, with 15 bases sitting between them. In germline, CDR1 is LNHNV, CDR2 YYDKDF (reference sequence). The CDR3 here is CATSSPSRQSSYEQYF. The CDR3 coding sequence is TGTGCCACCAGCAGCCCAAGCAGGCAGAGCTCCTACGAGCAGTACTTC.

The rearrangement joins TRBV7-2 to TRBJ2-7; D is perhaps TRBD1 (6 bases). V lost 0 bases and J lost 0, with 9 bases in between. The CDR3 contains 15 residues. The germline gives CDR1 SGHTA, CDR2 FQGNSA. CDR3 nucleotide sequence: TGTGCCAGCAGCTTAGCGTCAGGGGTCTCCTACGAGCAGTACTTC. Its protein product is CASSLASGVSYEQYF.

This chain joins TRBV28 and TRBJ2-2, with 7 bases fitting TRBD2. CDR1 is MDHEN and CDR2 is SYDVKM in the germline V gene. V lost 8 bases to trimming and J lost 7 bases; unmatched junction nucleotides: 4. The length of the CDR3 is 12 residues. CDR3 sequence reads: CASQTSNGELFF. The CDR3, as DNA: TGTGCCAGCCAGACTAGCAACGGGGAGCTGTTTTTT.

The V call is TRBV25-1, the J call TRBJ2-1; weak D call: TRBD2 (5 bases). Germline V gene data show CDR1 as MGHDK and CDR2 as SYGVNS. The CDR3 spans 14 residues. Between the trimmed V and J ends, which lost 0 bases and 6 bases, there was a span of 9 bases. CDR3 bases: TGTGCCAGCAGTGAATATCTCAGCGGCAATGAGCAGTTCTTC. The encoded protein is CASSEYLSGNEQFF.

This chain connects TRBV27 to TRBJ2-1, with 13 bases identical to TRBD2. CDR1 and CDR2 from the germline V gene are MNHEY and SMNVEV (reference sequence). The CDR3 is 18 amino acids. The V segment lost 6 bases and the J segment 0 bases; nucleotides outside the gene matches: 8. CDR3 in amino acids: CASSTGTSGEDSYNEQFF. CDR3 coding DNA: TGTGCCAGCAGCACCGGGACTAGCGGGGAGGACTCCTACAATGAGCAGTTCTTC.

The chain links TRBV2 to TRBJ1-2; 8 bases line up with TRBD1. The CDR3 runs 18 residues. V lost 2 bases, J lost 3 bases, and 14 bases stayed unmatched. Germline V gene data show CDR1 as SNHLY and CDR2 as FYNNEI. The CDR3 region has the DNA TGTGCCAGCAGTGAAAGGCCGGCAGGGGGCGGAATAGACTATGGCTACACCTTC. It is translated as CASSERPAGGGIDYGYTF. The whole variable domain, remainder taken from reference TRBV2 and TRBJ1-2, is EPEVTQTPSHQVTQMGQEVILRCVPISNHLYFYWYRQILGQKVEFLVSFYNNEISEKSEIFDDQFSVERPDGSNFTLKIRSTKLEDSAMYFCASSERPAGGGIDYGYTFGSGTRLTVV.

CDR3 DNA sequence: TGCGCCAGCAGCCAAGATTGGTCGGACCCGGGGTCCCAGTACTTC. Translated: CASSQDWSDPGSQYF. The rearrangement links TRBV4-3 to TRBJ2-5, with D possibly being TRBD2 (5 bases). V lost 0 bases and J lost 9, with 17 bases in between. This CDR3 comprises 15 residues. Germline CDR1 and CDR2: LGHNA and YSLEER.